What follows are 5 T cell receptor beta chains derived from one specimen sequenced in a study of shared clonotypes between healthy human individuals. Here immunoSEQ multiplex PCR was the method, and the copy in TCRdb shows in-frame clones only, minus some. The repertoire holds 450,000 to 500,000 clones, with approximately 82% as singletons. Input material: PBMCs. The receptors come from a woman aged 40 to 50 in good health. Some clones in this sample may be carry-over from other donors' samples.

As DNA, the CDR3 is TGTGCCAGCAGTTCCCCCAGATCTTGGGGGGGCTCCTACAATGAGCAGTTCTTC. This sequence encodes CASSSPRSWGGSYNEQFF. The chain has TRBV28 and TRBJ2-1; 7 bases are shared with TRBD2. The CDR3 loop spans 18 amino acids. J gave up 0 bases and V 4 bases, and 12 bases lay outside the gene matches. Germline V gene lookup returns CDR1 MDHEN and CDR2 SYDVKM.

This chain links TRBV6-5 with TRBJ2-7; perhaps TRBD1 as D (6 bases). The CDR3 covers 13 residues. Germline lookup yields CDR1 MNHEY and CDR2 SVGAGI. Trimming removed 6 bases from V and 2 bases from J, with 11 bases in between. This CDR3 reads CASRGQGTYEQYF. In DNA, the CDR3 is TGTGCCAGCAGAGGGCAGGGGACCTACGAGCAGTACTTC.

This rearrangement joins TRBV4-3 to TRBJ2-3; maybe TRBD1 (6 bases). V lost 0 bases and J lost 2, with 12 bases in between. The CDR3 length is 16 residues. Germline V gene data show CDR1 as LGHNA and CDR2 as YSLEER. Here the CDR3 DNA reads TGCGCCAGCAGCCAAGATCTACAGGGTAACACAGATACGCAGTATTTT. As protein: CASSQDLQGNTDTQYF.

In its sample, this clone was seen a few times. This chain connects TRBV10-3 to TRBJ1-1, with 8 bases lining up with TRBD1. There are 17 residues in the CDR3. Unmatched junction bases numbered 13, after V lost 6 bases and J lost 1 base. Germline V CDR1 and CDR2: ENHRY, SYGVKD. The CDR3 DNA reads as TGTGCCATCAGGACGGACAGGGAAAGCGTCGGGAACACTGAAGCTTTCTTT. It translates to CAIRTDRESVGNTEAFF.

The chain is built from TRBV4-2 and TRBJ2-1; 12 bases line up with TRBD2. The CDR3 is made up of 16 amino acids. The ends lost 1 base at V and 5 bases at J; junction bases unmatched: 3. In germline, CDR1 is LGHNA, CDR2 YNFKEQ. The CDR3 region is CASSQVRLAGDNEQFF. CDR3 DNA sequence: TGTGCCAGCAGCCAAGTTAGACTAGCGGGAGACAATGAGCAGTTCTTC.